This is a list of T cell receptor beta chains from one sample in a study of blood T cell repertoires in COVID-19. Generated by immunoSEQ multiplex PCR, the TCRdb table keeps only in-frame clones and is missing some. The repertoire holds some 260,000 clones, with approximately 88% as singletons. The sequenced sample consisted of peripheral blood. These receptors were obtained from a woman aged 70-85 years with COVID-19, enrolled during active disease. Both conserved end residues are part of each CDR3. Each record gives: J gene, D gene, clone size, V gene, CDR3 protein, CDR3 DNA. A D gene is named only where the DNA matches it firmly. Size tells how often a clone was seen (once, few, many) or the class of an expanded clone, and some rows leave it out.

j_gene: TRBJ1-2
d_gene: -
abundance: -
v_gene: TRBV6-5
CDR3aa: CATRQHGYTF
CDR3nt: TGTGCCACCCGACAGCATGGCTACACCTTC

j_gene: TRBJ2-5
d_gene: TRBD1
abundance: once
v_gene: TRBV5-6
CDR3aa: CASSFLVKRQGQETQYF
CDR3nt: TGTGCCAGCAGCTTCCTTGTGAAGAGACAGGGCCAAGAGACCCAGTACTTC

j_gene: TRBJ2-7
d_gene: TRBD2
abundance: -
v_gene: TRBV5-1
CDR3aa: CASSQGLAGSEQYF
CDR3nt: TGCGCCAGCAGCCAGGGACTAGCGGGTAGTGAGCAGTACTTC

j_gene: TRBJ1-4
d_gene: TRBD1
abundance: -
v_gene: TRBV5-8
CDR3aa: CASSDGQVGKLFF
CDR3nt: TGTGCCAGCAGCGACGGACAGGTTGGAAAGCTGTTTTTT

j_gene: TRBJ1-4
d_gene: TRBD1
abundance: -
v_gene: TRBV5-4
CDR3aa: CASSERTGEGEKLFF
CDR3nt: TGTGCCAGCAGCGAAAGGACAGGGGAGGGTGAAAAACTGTTTTTT

j_gene: TRBJ2-1
d_gene: -
abundance: -
v_gene: TRBV11-2
CDR3aa: CASSFPPYNEQFF
CDR3nt: TGTGCCAGCAGCTTCCCCCCATACAATGAGCAGTTCTTC

j_gene: TRBJ2-1
d_gene: TRBD2
abundance: -
v_gene: TRBV7-9
CDR3aa: CASSLRPGLALYNEQFF
CDR3nt: TGTGCCAGCAGCCTGAGACCGGGACTAGCGCTATACAATGAGCAGTTCTTC

j_gene: TRBJ2-7
d_gene: TRBD1
abundance: -
v_gene: TRBV19
CDR3aa: CASSPGQGFAIYEQYF
CDR3nt: TGTGCCAGTAGTCCGGGACAGGGTTTTGCAATCTACGAGCAGTACTTC

j_gene: TRBJ1-2
d_gene: TRBD1
abundance: few
v_gene: TRBV28
CDR3aa: CASSPPTGGYGYTF
CDR3nt: TGTGCCAGCAGTCCCCCGACAGGGGGCTATGGCTACACCTTC

j_gene: TRBJ2-3
d_gene: TRBD2
abundance: once
v_gene: TRBV19
CDR3aa: CASSYLAGAGDTQYF
CDR3nt: TGTGCCAGTAGTTATCTAGCGGGAGCCGGAGATACGCAGTATTTT

j_gene: TRBJ1-5
d_gene: -
abundance: -
v_gene: TRBV19
CDR3aa: CASIAGGYSNQPQHF
CDR3nt: TGTGCCAGTATCGCCGGGGGGTATAGCAATCAGCCCCAGCATTTT

j_gene: TRBJ1-1
d_gene: -
abundance: -
v_gene: TRBV3-1/TRBV3-2
CDR3aa: CASSQGLTNTEAFF
CDR3nt: TGTGCCAGCAGCCAAGGACTGACGAACACTGAAGCTTTCTTT

j_gene: TRBJ2-7
d_gene: -
abundance: -
v_gene: TRBV18
CDR3aa: CASSMNQGIPYEQYF
CDR3nt: TGTGCCAGCTCCATGAACCAGGGAATCCCCTACGAGCAGTACTTC

j_gene: TRBJ1-1
d_gene: -
abundance: -
v_gene: TRBV27
CDR3aa: CASSLKRTISEAFF
CDR3nt: TGTGCCAGCAGTTTAAAAAGGACTATTTCCGAAGCTTTCTTT

j_gene: TRBJ1-5
d_gene: -
abundance: once
v_gene: TRBV30
CDR3aa: CAWRAQAYQPQHF
CDR3nt: TGTGCCTGGAGAGCACAGGCTTACCAGCCCCAGCATTTT

j_gene: TRBJ2-3
d_gene: -
abundance: -
v_gene: TRBV18
CDR3aa: CASSPLDNTDTQYF
CDR3nt: TGTGCCAGCTCACCACTGGACAACACAGATACGCAGTATTTT

j_gene: TRBJ1-2
d_gene: -
abundance: -
v_gene: TRBV9
CDR3aa: CASSVAETNYGYTF
CDR3nt: TGTGCCAGCAGCGTGGCGGAAACTAACTATGGCTACACCTTC

j_gene: TRBJ1-1
d_gene: -
abundance: -
v_gene: TRBV28
CDR3aa: CASSINTEAFF
CDR3nt: TGTGCCAGCAGCATCAACACTGAAGCTTTCTTT

j_gene: TRBJ2-7
d_gene: TRBD1
abundance: -
v_gene: TRBV28
CDR3aa: CASRQGVGRYEQYF
CDR3nt: TGTGCCAGCAGACAGGGGGTAGGACGATACGAGCAGTACTTC

j_gene: TRBJ2-7
d_gene: -
abundance: once
v_gene: TRBV21-1
CDR3aa: CASLAAYEQYF
CDR3nt: TGTGCCAGCCTAGCGGCCTACGAGCAGTACTTC

j_gene: TRBJ2-7
d_gene: TRBD2
abundance: -
v_gene: TRBV12-3/TRBV12-4
CDR3aa: CASRRLASGEQYF
CDR3nt: TGTGCCAGCAGGAGACTAGCGTCGGGCGAGCAGTACTTC

j_gene: TRBJ2-1
d_gene: TRBD2
abundance: -
v_gene: TRBV9
CDR3aa: CASSEQSGRAPEQFF
CDR3nt: TGTGCCAGCAGCGAGCAGAGCGGGAGGGCCCCTGAGCAGTTCTTC

j_gene: TRBJ2-3
d_gene: -
abundance: -
v_gene: TRBV25-1
CDR3aa: CASSMGATDTQYF
CDR3nt: TGTGCCAGCAGTATGGGGGCCACAGATACGCAGTATTTT

j_gene: TRBJ2-1
d_gene: -
abundance: -
v_gene: TRBV4-2
CDR3aa: CASSPSLADSYNEQFF
CDR3nt: TGTGCCAGCAGCCCTTCTTTAGCGGACTCCTACAATGAGCAGTTCTTC

j_gene: TRBJ1-2
d_gene: TRBD1
abundance: -
v_gene: TRBV6-6
CDR3aa: CASSYSQTGDYGYTF
CDR3nt: TGTGCCAGCAGTTACTCCCAAACAGGGGACTATGGCTACACCTTC

j_gene: TRBJ2-1
d_gene: TRBD2
abundance: -
v_gene: TRBV18
CDR3aa: CASSQRIAGGYNEQFF
CDR3nt: TGTGCCAGCTCACAAAGGATAGCGGGAGGGTACAATGAGCAGTTCTTC

j_gene: TRBJ2-7
d_gene: TRBD1
abundance: -
v_gene: TRBV7-2
CDR3aa: CASSLSGTGGSEQYF
CDR3nt: TGTGCCAGCAGCTTAAGCGGGACAGGGGGCTCCGAGCAGTACTTC

j_gene: TRBJ2-7
d_gene: -
abundance: -
v_gene: TRBV29-1
CDR3aa: CSVVADYEQYF
CDR3nt: TGCAGCGTTGTGGCAGACTACGAGCAGTACTTC

j_gene: TRBJ1-1
d_gene: TRBD1
abundance: -
v_gene: TRBV5-1
CDR3aa: CASSLGQGVKAFF
CDR3nt: TGCGCCAGCAGCTTAGGACAGGGGGTGAAAGCTTTCTTT

j_gene: TRBJ1-2
d_gene: TRBD1
abundance: -
v_gene: TRBV6-5
CDR3aa: CASRPQGGYGYTF
CDR3nt: TGTGCCAGCAGACCCCAGGGGGGCTATGGCTACACCTTC

j_gene: TRBJ2-1
d_gene: TRBD2
abundance: -
v_gene: TRBV20-1
CDR3aa: CSASVLAGIDEQFF
CDR3nt: TGCAGTGCTAGTGTACTAGCGGGAATTGATGAGCAGTTCTTC

j_gene: TRBJ2-2
d_gene: -
abundance: -
v_gene: TRBV2
CDR3aa: CASSETWTGGELFF
CDR3nt: TGTGCCAGCAGTGAAACTTGGACTGGCGGGGAGCTGTTTTTT

j_gene: TRBJ2-3
d_gene: TRBD2
abundance: -
v_gene: TRBV5-4
CDR3aa: CASSPPGLAGGNTQYF
CDR3nt: TGTGCCAGCAGCCCACCGGGACTAGCGGGAGGGAATACGCAGTATTTT

j_gene: TRBJ2-7
d_gene: TRBD1
abundance: once
v_gene: TRBV27
CDR3aa: CASSQARQGPSYEQYF
CDR3nt: TGTGCCAGCAGTCAGGCGAGACAGGGCCCAAGCTACGAGCAGTACTTC

j_gene: TRBJ2-1
d_gene: TRBD1
abundance: -
v_gene: TRBV10-3
CDR3aa: CAISETTGTGAGNEQFF
CDR3nt: TGTGCCATCAGTGAGACGACCGGGACAGGGGCTGGGAATGAGCAGTTCTTC

j_gene: TRBJ2-1
d_gene: TRBD1
abundance: -
v_gene: TRBV11-2
CDR3aa: CASSSPRGRREQFF
CDR3nt: TGTGCCAGCAGCTCCCCCAGGGGGCGCCGGGAGCAGTTCTTC

j_gene: TRBJ1-4
d_gene: -
abundance: -
v_gene: TRBV5-1
CDR3aa: CASSLADRGEKLFF
CDR3nt: TGCGCCAGCAGCTTGGCTGACAGAGGTGAAAAACTGTTTTTT

j_gene: TRBJ2-7
d_gene: TRBD1
abundance: -
v_gene: TRBV11-3
CDR3aa: CASSLIQGNTYEQYF
CDR3nt: TGTGCCAGCAGCTTAATACAGGGGAATACCTACGAGCAGTACTTC

j_gene: TRBJ2-7
d_gene: TRBD2
abundance: -
v_gene: TRBV2
CDR3aa: CASSVMGGDYEQYF
CDR3nt: TGTGCCAGCAGTGTGATGGGAGGGGACTACGAGCAGTACTTC